This T cell receptor beta chain appears in the sequencing data of a study of shared clonotypes between healthy human individuals. Study results and caveats: Large depth notwithstanding, sorted-subset sequencing proved incomplete by rarefaction. Four donors shared approximately 5% of their naive CD4 clonotypes.

Using immunoSEQ multiplex PCR, the repertoire was profiled, and TCRdb retains in-frame clones only, with some absent. The table lists about 1,800,000 clones, around 96% of them singletons. A note on this clone: Its antigen is not known.

Positive CCR7 selection of CD45RO-negative cells yielded the naive CD8 cells, and terminally differentiated effector memory CD45RA+ cells were excluded. Trimming took off 5 bases at V and 1 base at J, with 14 bases between the two ends. Germline loops: CDR1 SEHNR, CDR2 FQNEAQ (reference sequence). The CDR3 consists of 16 residues. The genes are TRBV7-9 and TRBJ2-2, with a tentative D call TRBD2 (5 bases). The TCR originated in a young man in good health. Sample: naive CD8+ T cells sorted from blood. CDR3 residues: CASSPPRAENTGELFF. CDR3 sequence (DNA): TGTGCCAGCAGCCCTCCGAGGGCAGAGAACACCGGGGAGCTGTTTTTT. Variable domain in full (rest from reference TRBV7-9 and TRBJ2-2): DTGVSQNPRHKITKRGQNVTFRCDPISEHNRLYWYRQTLGQGPEFLTYFQNEAQLEKSRLLSDRFSAERPKGSFSTLEIQRTEQGDSAMYLCASSPPRAENTGELFFGEGSRLTVL.